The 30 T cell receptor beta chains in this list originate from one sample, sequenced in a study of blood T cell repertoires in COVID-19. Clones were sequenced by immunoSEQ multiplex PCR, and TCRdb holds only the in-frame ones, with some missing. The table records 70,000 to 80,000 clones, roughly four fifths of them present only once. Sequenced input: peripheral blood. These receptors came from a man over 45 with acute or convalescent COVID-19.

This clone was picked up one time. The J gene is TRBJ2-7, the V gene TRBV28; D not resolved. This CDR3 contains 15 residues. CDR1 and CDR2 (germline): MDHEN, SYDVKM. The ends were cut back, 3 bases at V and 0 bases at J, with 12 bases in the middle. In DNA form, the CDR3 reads TGTGCCAGCAGTTTCTCCGGTGAGAGCTCCTACGAGCAGTACTTC. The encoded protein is CASSFSGESSYEQYF.

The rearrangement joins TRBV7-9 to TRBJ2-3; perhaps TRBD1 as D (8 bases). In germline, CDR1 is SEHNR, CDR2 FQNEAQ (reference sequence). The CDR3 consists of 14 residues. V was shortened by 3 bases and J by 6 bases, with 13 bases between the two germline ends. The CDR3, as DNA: TGTGCCAGCAGCTTGGACAGGGAGGGCGATACGCAGTATTTT. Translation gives CASSLDREGDTQYF.

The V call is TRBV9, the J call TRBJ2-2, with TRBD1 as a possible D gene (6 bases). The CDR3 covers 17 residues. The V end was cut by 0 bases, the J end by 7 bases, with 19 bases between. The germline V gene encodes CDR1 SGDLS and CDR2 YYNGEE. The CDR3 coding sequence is TGTGCCAGCAGCGTAGGCGGAACACAGGGAGTTAACGGGGAGCTGTTTTTT. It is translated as CASSVGGTQGVNGELFF. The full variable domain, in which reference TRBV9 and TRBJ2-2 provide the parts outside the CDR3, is DSGVTQTPKHLITATGQRVTLRCSPRSGDLSVYWYQQSLDQGLQFLIQYYNGEERAKGNILERFSAQQFPDLHSELNLSSLELGDSALYFCASSVGGTQGVNGELFFGEGSRLTVL.

For the CDR3, the DNA is TGTGCCAGTAGGACAGGGCACACTGAAGCTTTCTTT. This gives the protein CASRTGHTEAFF. The rearrangement uses TRBV19 and TRBJ1-1; 7 bases line up with TRBD1. The CDR3 length is 12 residues. From germline, CDR1 is LNHDA and CDR2 SQIVND (reference sequence). J gave up 3 bases and V 6 bases, and 1 base lay outside the gene matches.

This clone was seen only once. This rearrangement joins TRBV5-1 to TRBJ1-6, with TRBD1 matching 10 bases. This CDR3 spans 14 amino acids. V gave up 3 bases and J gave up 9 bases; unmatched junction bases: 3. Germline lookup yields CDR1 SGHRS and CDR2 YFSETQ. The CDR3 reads CASSSTGGGSPLHF. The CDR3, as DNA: TGCGCCAGCAGCTCGACAGGGGGCGGTTCACCCCTCCACTTT.

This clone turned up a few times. The CDR3 spells CASTPRGRLAGGPMETQYF. CDR3 sequence (DNA): TGTGCCAGCACCCCCCGGGGGAGGCTAGCGGGGGGGCCGATGGAGACCCAGTACTTC. The chain employs TRBV6-2 or TRBV6-3 and TRBJ2-5, with 12 positions matching TRBD2. CDR1 is MNHEY and CDR2 is SVGEGT in the germline V gene. This CDR3 contains 19 residues. The trim removed 7 bases at V and 5 bases at J, leaving 20 bases unmatched.

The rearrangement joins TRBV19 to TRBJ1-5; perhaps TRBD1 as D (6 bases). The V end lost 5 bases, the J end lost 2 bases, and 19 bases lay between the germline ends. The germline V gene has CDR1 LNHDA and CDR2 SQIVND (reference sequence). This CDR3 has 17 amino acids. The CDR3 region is CASSRWRQVDGNQPQHF. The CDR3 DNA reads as TGTGCCAGTAGTCGGTGGCGACAGGTTGATGGCAATCAGCCCCAGCATTTT.

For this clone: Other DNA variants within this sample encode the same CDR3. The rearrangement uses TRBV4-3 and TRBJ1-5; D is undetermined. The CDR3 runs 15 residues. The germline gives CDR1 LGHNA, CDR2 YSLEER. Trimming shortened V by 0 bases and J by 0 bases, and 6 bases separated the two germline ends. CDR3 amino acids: CASSQDGNSNQPQHF. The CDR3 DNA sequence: TGCGCCAGCAGCCAAGACGGGAATAGCAATCAGCCCCAGCATTTT.

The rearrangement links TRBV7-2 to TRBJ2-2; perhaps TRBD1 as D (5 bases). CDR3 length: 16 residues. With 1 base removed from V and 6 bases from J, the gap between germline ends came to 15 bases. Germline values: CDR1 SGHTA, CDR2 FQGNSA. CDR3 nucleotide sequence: TGTGCCAGCAGCTTAGATGGTACAGGCCTCTCCGGGGAGCTGTTTTTT. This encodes CASSLDGTGLSGELFF. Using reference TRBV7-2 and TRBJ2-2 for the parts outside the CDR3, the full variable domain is GAGVSQSPSNKVTEKGKDVELRCDPISGHTALYWYRQSLGQGLEFLIYFQGNSAPDKSGLPSDRFSAERTGGSVSTLTIQRTQQEDSAVYLCASSLDGTGLSGELFFGEGSRLTVL.

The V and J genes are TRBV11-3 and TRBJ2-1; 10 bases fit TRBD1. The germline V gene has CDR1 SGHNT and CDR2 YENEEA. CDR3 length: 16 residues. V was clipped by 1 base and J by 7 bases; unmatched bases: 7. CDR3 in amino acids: CASSLGGTGELNEQFF. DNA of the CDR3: TGTGCCAGCAGCTTAGGTGGGACAGGGGAGTTGAATGAGCAGTTCTTC. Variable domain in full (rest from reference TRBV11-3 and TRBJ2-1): EAGVVQSPRYKIIEKKQPVAFWCNPISGHNTLYWYLQNLGQGPELLIRYENEEAVDDSQLPKDRFSAERLKGVDSTLKIQPAELGDSAVYLCASSLGGTGELNEQFFGPGTRLTVL.

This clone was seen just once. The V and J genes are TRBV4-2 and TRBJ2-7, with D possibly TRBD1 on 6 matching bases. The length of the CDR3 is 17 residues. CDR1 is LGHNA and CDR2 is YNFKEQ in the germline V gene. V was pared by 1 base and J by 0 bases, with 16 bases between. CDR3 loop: CASSQVLGHLSSYEQYF. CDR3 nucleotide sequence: TGTGCCAGCAGCCAAGTATTGGGACACTTGAGCTCCTACGAGCAGTACTTC.

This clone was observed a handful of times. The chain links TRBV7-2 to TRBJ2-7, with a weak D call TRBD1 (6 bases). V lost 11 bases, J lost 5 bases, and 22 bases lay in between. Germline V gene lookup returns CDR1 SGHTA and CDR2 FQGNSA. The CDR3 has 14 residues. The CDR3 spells CAGSPTGSANEQYF. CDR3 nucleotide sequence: TGTGCCGGGAGTCCTACAGGGTCGGCAAACGAGCAGTACTTC.

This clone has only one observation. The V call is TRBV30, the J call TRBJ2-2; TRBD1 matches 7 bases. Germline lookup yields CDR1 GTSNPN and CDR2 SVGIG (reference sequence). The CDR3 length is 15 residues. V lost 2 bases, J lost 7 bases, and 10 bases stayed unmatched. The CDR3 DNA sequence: TGTGCCTGGAGTAGGGACAGCTTAAGGAGCGGGGAGCTGTTTTTT. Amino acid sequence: CAWSRDSLRSGELFF.

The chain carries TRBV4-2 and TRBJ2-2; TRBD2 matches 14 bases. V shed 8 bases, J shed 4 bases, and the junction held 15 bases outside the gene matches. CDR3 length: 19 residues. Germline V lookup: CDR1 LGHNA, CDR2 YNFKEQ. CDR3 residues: CASSPGTSGSGVGTGELFF. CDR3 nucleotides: TGTGCCAGCTCCCCCGGGACTAGCGGGAGTGGGGTGGGCACCGGGGAGCTGTTTTTT.

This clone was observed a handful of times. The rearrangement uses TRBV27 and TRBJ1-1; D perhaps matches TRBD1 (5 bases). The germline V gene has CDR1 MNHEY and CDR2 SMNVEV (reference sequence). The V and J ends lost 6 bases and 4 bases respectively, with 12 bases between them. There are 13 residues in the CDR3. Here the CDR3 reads CASSLRGGTEAFF. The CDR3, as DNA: TGTGCCAGCAGCCTCCGGGGGGGCACTGAAGCTTTCTTT.

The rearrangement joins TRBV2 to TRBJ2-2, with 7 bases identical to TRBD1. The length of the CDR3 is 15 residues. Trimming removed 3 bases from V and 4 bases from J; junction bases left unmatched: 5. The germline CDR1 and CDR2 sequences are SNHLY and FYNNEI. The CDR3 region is CASSDQGVTTGELFF. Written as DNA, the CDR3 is TGTGCCAGCAGTGACCAGGGGGTTACCACCGGGGAGCTGTTTTTT.

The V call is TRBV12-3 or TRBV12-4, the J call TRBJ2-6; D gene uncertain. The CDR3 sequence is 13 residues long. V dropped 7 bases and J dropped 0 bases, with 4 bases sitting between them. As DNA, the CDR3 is TGTGCCAGCACCCACTCTGGGGCCAACGTCCTGACTTTC. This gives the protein CASTHSGANVLTF.

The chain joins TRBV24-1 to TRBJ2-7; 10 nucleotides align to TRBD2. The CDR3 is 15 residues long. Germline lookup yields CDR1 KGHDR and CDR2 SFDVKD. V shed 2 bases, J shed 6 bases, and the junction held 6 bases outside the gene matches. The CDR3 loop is CATSDSQERGGEQYF. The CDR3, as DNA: TGTGCCACCAGTGATTCCCAAGAGCGGGGGGGCGAGCAGTACTTC.

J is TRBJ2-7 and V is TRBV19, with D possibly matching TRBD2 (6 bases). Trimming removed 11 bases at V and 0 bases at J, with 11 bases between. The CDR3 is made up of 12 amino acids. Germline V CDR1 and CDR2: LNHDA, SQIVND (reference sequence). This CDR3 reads CAVEGPSYEQYF. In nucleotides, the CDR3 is TGTGCCGTGGAGGGGCCCTCCTACGAGCAGTACTTC.

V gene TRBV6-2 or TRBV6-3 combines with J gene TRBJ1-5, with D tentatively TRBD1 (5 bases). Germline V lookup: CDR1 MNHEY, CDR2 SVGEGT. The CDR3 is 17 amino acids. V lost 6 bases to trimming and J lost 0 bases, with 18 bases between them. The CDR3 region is CASSSGLFSFSNQPQHF. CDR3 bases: TGTGCCAGCAGCTCGGGACTTTTTTCTTTTAGCAATCAGCCCCAGCATTTT.

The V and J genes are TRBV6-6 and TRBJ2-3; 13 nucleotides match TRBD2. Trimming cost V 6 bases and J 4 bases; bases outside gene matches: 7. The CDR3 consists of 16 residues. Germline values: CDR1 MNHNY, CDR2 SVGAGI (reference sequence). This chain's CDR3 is CASSKLAGGRADTQYF. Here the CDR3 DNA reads TGTGCCAGCAGCAAACTAGCGGGGGGGAGGGCAGATACGCAGTATTTT.

The CDR3 region is CASSLGTSGSGTDTQYF. The CDR3 DNA reads as TGTGCCAGCAGCTTAGGAACTAGCGGGTCGGGGACAGATACGCAGTATTTT. V is TRBV7-6 and J is TRBJ2-3; TRBD2 matches at 9 bases. The V gene end was trimmed by 1 base and the J gene end by 3 bases; junction bases not matched to a gene: 8. The CDR3 has 17 residues. Germline lookup yields CDR1 SGHVS and CDR2 FNYEAQ.

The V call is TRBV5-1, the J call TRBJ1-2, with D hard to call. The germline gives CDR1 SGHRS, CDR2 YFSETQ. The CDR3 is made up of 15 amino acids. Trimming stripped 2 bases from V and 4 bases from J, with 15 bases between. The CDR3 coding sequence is TGCGCCAGCAGCTTAGGACCCTACCGGGGCTATGGCTACACCTTC. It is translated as CASSLGPYRGYGYTF. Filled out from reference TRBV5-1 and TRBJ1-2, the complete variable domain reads KAGVTQTPRYLIKTRGQQVTLSCSPISGHRSVSWYQQTPGQGLQFLFEYFSETQRNKGNFPGRFSGRQFSNSRSEMNVSTLELGDSALYLCASSLGPYRGYGYTFGSGTRLTVV.

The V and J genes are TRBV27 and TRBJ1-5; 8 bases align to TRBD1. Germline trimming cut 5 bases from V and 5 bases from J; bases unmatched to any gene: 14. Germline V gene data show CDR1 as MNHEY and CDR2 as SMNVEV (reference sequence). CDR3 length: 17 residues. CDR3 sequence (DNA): TGTGCCAGCAGTCACGTGTCGCCAGGGGGCAGGGATCAGCCCCAGCATTTT. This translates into CASSHVSPGGRDQPQHF.

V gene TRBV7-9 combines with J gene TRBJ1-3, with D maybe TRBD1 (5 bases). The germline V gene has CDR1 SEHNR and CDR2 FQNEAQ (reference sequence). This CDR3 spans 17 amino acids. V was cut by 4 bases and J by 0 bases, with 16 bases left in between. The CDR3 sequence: CASSWGGRGASGNTIYF. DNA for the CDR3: TGTGCCAGCAGCTGGGGGGGAAGAGGGGCCTCTGGAAACACCATATATTTT. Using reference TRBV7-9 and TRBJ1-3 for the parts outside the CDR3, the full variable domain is DTGVSQNPRHKITKRGQNVTFRCDPISEHNRLYWYRQTLGQGPEFLTYFQNEAQLEKSRLLSDRFSAERPKGSFSTLEIQRTEQGDSAMYLCASSWGGRGASGNTIYFGEGSWLTVV.

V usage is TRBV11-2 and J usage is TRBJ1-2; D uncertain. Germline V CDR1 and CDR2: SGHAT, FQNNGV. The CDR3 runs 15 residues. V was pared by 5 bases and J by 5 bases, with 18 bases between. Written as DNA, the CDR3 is TGTGCCAGCAGCCTATGGGAGGGATCTGAGTATGGCTACACCTTC. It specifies CASSLWEGSEYGYTF.

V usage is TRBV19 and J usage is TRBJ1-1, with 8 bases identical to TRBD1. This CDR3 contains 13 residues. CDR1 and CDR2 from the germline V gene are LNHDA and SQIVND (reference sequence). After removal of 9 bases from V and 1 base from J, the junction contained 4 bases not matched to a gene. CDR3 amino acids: CASYDRGNTEAFF. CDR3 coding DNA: TGTGCCAGCTATGACAGGGGGAACACTGAAGCTTTCTTT.

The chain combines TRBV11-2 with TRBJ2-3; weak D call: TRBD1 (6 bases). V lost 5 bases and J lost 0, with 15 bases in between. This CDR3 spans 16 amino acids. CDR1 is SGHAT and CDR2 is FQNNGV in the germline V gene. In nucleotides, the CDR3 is TGTGCCAGCAGCGAGTGGACAGCCCCTAGCACAGATACGCAGTATTTT. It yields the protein CASSEWTAPSTDTQYF.

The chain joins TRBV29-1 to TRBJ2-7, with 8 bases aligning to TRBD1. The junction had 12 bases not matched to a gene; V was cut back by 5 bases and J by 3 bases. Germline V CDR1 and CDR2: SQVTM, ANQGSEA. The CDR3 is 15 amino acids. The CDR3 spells CSVRLGITGGYEQYF. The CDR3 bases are TGCAGCGTTCGCCTAGGGATAACAGGGGGCTACGAGCAGTACTTC.

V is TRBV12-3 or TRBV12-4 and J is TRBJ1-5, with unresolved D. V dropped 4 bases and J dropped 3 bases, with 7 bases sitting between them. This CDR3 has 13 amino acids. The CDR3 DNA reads TGTGCCAGCAGTTCACTATTCAATCAGCCCCAGCATTTT. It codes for CASSSLFNQPQHF.